The entry that follows covers one T cell receptor beta chain sequence. As yet, its antigen is unknown. This sample stems from a study of shared clonotypes between healthy human individuals. For the study at large: CD4 naive and memory got three plates each, CD8 naive two, CD8 memory one. Points from the study as a whole: Few donors limited the genetic and exposure-history diversity represented. Clonotypes shared by all four donors outscored non-shared clonotypes in generation probability.

The CDR3 spans 15 residues. Germline CDR1 is SGHDN and CDR2 is FVKESK. V was trimmed by 0 bases and J by 4 bases, leaving 13 bases between them. Terminally differentiated effector memory CD45RA+ cells were excluded from the naive CD8 cells, which were CD45RO-negative and positively selected for CCR7. Sorted-subset replicate PCRs used 200 ng DNA, approximately 30,000 T cell genomes. Data came from immunoSEQ multiplex PCR; TCRdb stores just in-frame clones and leaves some out. This table holds about 2,100,000 clones, just over 90% found once. The sequence was collected from a man younger than 35 in good health. Some clones in this sample may be carry-over from other donors' samples. The sample taken for sequencing was naive CD8+ T cells from PBMCs. This chain uses TRBV14 with TRBJ2-7; unclear D gene. The CDR3: CASSQDSLQWYEQYF. CDR3 bases: TGTGCCAGCAGCCAAGATAGTCTCCAGTGGTACGAGCAGTACTTC.